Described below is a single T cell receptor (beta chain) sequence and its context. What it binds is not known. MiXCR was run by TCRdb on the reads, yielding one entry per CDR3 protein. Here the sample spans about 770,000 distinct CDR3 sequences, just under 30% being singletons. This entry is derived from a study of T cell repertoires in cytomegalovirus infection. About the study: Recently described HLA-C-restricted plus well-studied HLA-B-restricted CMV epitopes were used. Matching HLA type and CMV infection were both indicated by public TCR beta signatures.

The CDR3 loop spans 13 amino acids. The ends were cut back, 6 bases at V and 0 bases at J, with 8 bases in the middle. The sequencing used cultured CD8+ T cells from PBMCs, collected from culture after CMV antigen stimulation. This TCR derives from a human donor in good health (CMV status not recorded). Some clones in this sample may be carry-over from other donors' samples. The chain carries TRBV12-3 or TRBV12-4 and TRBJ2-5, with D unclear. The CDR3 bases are TGTGCCAGCAGGGGGAACCACCAAGAGACCCAGTACTTC. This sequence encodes CASRGNHQETQYF.